Listed below are T cell receptor beta chains from one sample, sequenced in a study of cytomegalovirus exposure and HLA in healthy donors. Only in-frame clones appear in the TCRdb table, and some are missing; sequencing was by immunoSEQ multiplex PCR. The sample has some 170,000 clones; approximately 80% are singletons. The sample comprised PBMCs. The receptors stem from a young man in good health and CMV-seropositive. The CDR3 runs from the conserved cysteine through the conserved F or W. A D gene is named only where the DNA matches it firmly. Rows give clone size only sometimes, using once, few, many, or a class for an expanded clone.

d_gene	abundance	v_gene	j_gene	CDR3nt	CDR3aa
.	few	TRBV4-3	TRBJ1-5	TGCGCCAGCAGCCAAGAATTGGGGGGGAATCAGCCCCAGCATTTT	CASSQELGGNQPQHF
TRBD2	.	TRBV5-6	TRBJ2-7	TGTGCCAGCAGCTTGGCGGGGGGGAGTAGGTACGAGCAGTACTTC	CASSLAGGSRYEQYF
.	.	TRBV19	TRBJ2-5	TGTGCCAGTAGAAGGGGAGAGACCCAGTACTTC	CASRRGETQYF
.	.	TRBV5-4	TRBJ1-1	TGTGCCAGCAGCCCGGGGACTTGGGCGAACACTGAAGCTTTCTTT	CASSPGTWANTEAFF
TRBD1	once	TRBV18	TRBJ1-1	TGTGCCAGCTCACCAATTACTCCGGGACAGGGGGTCACTGAAGCTTTCTTT	CASSPITPGQGVTEAFF
.	.	TRBV30	TRBJ1-3	TGTGCCTGGAGCCCCGAGTTCAGAGGGAGGGGAAACACCATATATTTT	CAWSPEFRGRGNTIYF
.	.	TRBV6-1	TRBJ1-3	TGTGCCAGCAGTGAACATCTTCTAGGAAACACCATATATTTT	CASSEHLLGNTIYF
.	.	TRBV19	TRBJ2-1	TGTGCCAGTAGTATCCTAGCTCCGGGGGAGCAGTTCTTC	CASSILAPGEQFF
TRBD1	.	TRBV6-1	TRBJ2-7	TGTGCCAGCCGTATGGGACAGGGAGCGGGCGAGCAGTACTTC	CASRMGQGAGEQYF
TRBD1	.	TRBV12-5	TRBJ1-3	TGTGCTAGTGGTATAGGGACAGGCGGGATCGAAAACACCATATATTTT	CASGIGTGGIENTIYF
.	.	TRBV25-1	TRBJ1-5	TGTGCCAGCAGTGACGTGGGCCAGCCCCAGCATTTT	CASSDVGQPQHF
.	.	TRBV27	TRBJ2-5	TGTGCCAGCAGAATCCAGGGGCACCAAGAGACCCAGTACTTC	CASRIQGHQETQYF
TRBD1	.	TRBV2	TRBJ2-7	TGTGCCAGCATCGAACCGGGACAGGGAGCCTACGAGCAGTACTTC	CASIEPGQGAYEQYF
TRBD1	.	TRBV7-8	TRBJ2-1	TGTGCCAGCAGCTCCTGGACAGGGGACAATGAGCAGTTCTTC	CASSSWTGDNEQFF
TRBD1	.	TRBV4-2	TRBJ1-1	TGTGCCAGCAGCCTAGGGGGCTGGAACACTGAAGCTTTCTTT	CASSLGGWNTEAFF
.	.	TRBV11-2	TRBJ1-6	TGTGCCAGCAGCTCCGTGTGGGAGGGGAATAATTCACCCCTCCACTTT	CASSSVWEGNNSPLHF
.	.	TRBV5-1	TRBJ1-5	TGCGCCAGCAGCTTTTTGCCAGGAAATAATCAGCCCCAGCATTTT	CASSFLPGNNQPQHF
.	.	TRBV7-9	TRBJ2-7	TGTGCCAGCAGCTTAGAGGCACAGCCCTACGAGCAGTACTTC	CASSLEAQPYEQYF
.	few	TRBV6-6	TRBJ2-7	TGTGCCAGCAGACCGGGACAGCGGGCCTTCGAGCAGTACTTC	CASRPGQRAFEQYF
.	.	TRBV18	TRBJ1-1	TGTGCCAGCTCACCACTAACAGGACCGAACACTGAAGCTTTCTTT	CASSPLTGPNTEAFF
.	.	TRBV18	TRBJ1-4	TGTGCCAGCTCACCGAGGGAGGGACGGGAAAAACTGTTTTTT	CASSPREGREKLFF
TRBD2	.	TRBV29-1	TRBJ2-1	TGCAGCGTTGAAGGGACTAGCGGGAGGGCCGTCTACAATGAGCAGTTCTTC	CSVEGTSGRAVYNEQFF
TRBD2	.	TRBV15	TRBJ2-2	TGTGCCACCTCCGGGACTACGGGACCCGGGGAGCTGTTTTTT	CATSGTTGPGELFF
.	few	TRBV5-1	TRBJ1-2	TGCGCCAGCAGCCCGGAGGACTATGGCTACACCTTC	CASSPEDYGYTF
.	.	TRBV7-8	TRBJ1-4	TGTGCCAGCAGCCCCTACTCAACTAATGAAAAACTGTTTTTT	CASSPYSTNEKLFF
.	.	TRBV6-1	TRBJ1-5	TGTGCCAGCAGTGGGTCAGGGGATCAGCCCCAGCATTTT	CASSGSGDQPQHF
TRBD2	once	TRBV5-4	TRBJ2-7	TGTGCCAGCAGCTTATCTAGCGGTGCGACCTACGAGCAGTACTTC	CASSLSSGATYEQYF
TRBD2	.	TRBV4-1	TRBJ2-5	TGCGCCAGCAGCCAAGGACTAGCGGAAGGGACCCAGTACTTC	CASSQGLAEGTQYF
.	.	TRBV29-1	TRBJ1-2	TGCAGCGTTGAAAGCAGGGGCTATGGCTACACCTTC	CSVESRGYGYTF
TRBD2	.	TRBV5-1	TRBJ2-1	TGCGCCAGCAGCTTGGGGCCTCGGACTAGCGGGACCAATGAGCAGTTCTTC	CASSLGPRTSGTNEQFF
TRBD1	.	TRBV27	TRBJ1-1	TGTGCCAGCAGCTTAAGGACAGGGGCTGAAGCTTTCTTT	CASSLRTGAEAFF
.	once	TRBV13	TRBJ2-1	TGTGCCAGCAGCCCCCTCGGGCAGGAGGTCTCCTACAATGAGCAGTTCTTC	CASSPLGQEVSYNEQFF
TRBD1	.	TRBV6-5	TRBJ2-7	TGTGCCAGCGGCCGGGACAGCTATTCCTACGAGCAGTACTTC	CASGRDSYSYEQYF
.	once	TRBV13	TRBJ2-6	TGTGCCAGCATGAAAACAGGCTCTGGGGCCAACGTCCTGACTTTC	CASMKTGSGANVLTF
.	.	TRBV7-3	TRBJ1-5	TGTGCCAGCAGCTCGCGGACAGTAACCAATCAGCCCCAGCATTTT	CASSSRTVTNQPQHF
.	.	TRBV29-1	TRBJ1-1	TGCAGCGTTGAAGGTTCGGGGTATGAAGCTTTCTTT	CSVEGSGYEAFF
.	.	TRBV13	TRBJ2-5	TGTGCCAGCAGCTCCGCCGGGAGCCACGGAGAGACCCAGTACTTC	CASSSAGSHGETQYF
TRBD1	.	TRBV5-1	TRBJ1-4	TGCGCCAGCAGCCGGGACAGGGGAGCTAATGAAAAACTGTTTTTT	CASSRDRGANEKLFF
.	once	TRBV6-1	TRBJ2-5	TGTGCCAGCACCTTGACAGTCCAAGAGACCCAGTACTTC	CASTLTVQETQYF
TRBD2	.	TRBV6-1	TRBJ2-3	TGTGCCAGCAGTGGGAATAGCGGGGGGGCCAGAGATACGCAGTATTTT	CASSGNSGGARDTQYF
.	.	TRBV27	TRBJ1-2	TGTGCCAGCAGTCAGTTTACTACAGGGTATGGCTACACCTTC	CASSQFTTGYGYTF
TRBD2	.	TRBV10-3	TRBJ2-1	TGTGCCATCAGTGAGTCCGCGACTAGCGGGATCGATGAGCAGTTCTTC	CAISESATSGIDEQFF
TRBD1	few	TRBV5-5	TRBJ2-5	TGTGCCAGCAGCTCGGGACAGGGCAACCGGGAGACCCAGTACTTC	CASSSGQGNRETQYF
.	.	TRBV5-4	TRBJ1-6	TGTGCCAGCAGCCTATACTCAGGGATAGGGGCATCACCCCTCCACTTT	CASSLYSGIGASPLHF
.	.	TRBV14	TRBJ1-2	TGTGCCAGCAGCCGAGACCTCAACTATGGCTACACCTTC	CASSRDLNYGYTF
.	.	TRBV7-8	TRBJ1-6	TGTGCCAGCAGCTCCCAGACAACGTTACCACCCCTCCACTTT	CASSSQTTLPPLHF
TRBD2	.	TRBV19	TRBJ2-7	TGTGCCAGTAGTTTCCCGGGACTAGCGCACGAGCAGTACTTC	CASSFPGLAHEQYF
.	.	TRBV9	TRBJ2-3	TGTGCCAGCAGCGGGGGAGGAACAGGAGACACAGATACGCAGTATTTT	CASSGGGTGDTDTQYF
.	few	TRBV6-1	TRBJ2-3	TGTGCCAGCAGTGAGGAGACTAACCCCACAGATACGCAGTATTTT	CASSEETNPTDTQYF
.	.	TRBV4-2	TRBJ2-7	TGTGCCAGCAGCCAAGATTTGGGCTGGGTCTACGAGCAGTACTTC	CASSQDLGWVYEQYF